Presented here are 5 T cell receptor beta chains from one specimen sequenced in a study of early T cells in non-severe SARS-CoV-2 infection. TCRdb redid the calling of the 5' RACE reads with MiXCR, one entry per CDR3 protein. The sample lists approximately 58,000 distinct CDR3 sequences; roughly 12% were seen once. Sample: whole blood, taken at baseline. Receptors were obtained from an adult who was a healthcare worker with PCR-confirmed SARS-CoV-2 infection or an uninfected control (not recorded which).

This clonotype was recorded a few times. The V and J genes are TRBV5-1 and TRBJ1-2; 12 bases match TRBD1. CDR3 length equals 13 residues. Looked up from germline, CDR1 is SGHRS and CDR2 is YFSETQ. V trimming: 4 bases; J trimming: 10 bases; junction bases outside the gene matches: 5. The DNA of the CDR3 is TGCGCCAGCAGCCCCGGGACAGGGGGCTTCTACACCTTC. Protein sequence: CASSPGTGGFYTF.

This clonotype was detected ten times or more. The chain joins TRBV7-9 to TRBJ2-6; D call uncertain. Germline CDR1 and CDR2: SEHNR and FQNEAQ (reference sequence). CDR3 length: 14 residues. V was clipped by 5 bases and J by 4 bases, with 9 bases between them. This chain's CDR3 is CASSPKPGANVLTF. DNA for the CDR3: TGTGCCAGCAGCCCAAAGCCCGGGGCCAACGTCCTGACTTTC. The entire variable domain, with the rest obtained from reference TRBV7-9 and TRBJ2-6, is as follows: DTGVSQNPRHKITKRGQNVTFRCDPISEHNRLYWYRQTLGQGPEFLTYFQNEAQLEKSRLLSDRFSAERPKGSFSTLEIQRTEQGDSAMYLCASSPKPGANVLTFGAGSRLTVL.

The chain recombines TRBV5-1 with TRBJ2-7, with D unresolved. Germline CDR1 SGHRS, CDR2 YFSETQ. Trimming removed 1 base from V and 0 bases from J, with 14 bases in between. This CDR3 spans 16 amino acids. The CDR3 here is CASSLQASTASYEQYF. The CDR3 DNA reads as TGCGCCAGCAGCTTGCAGGCCTCAACAGCCTCCTACGAGCAGTACTTC.

This clonotype was observed a handful of times. This chain connects TRBV4-3 to TRBJ2-2; the D gene is possibly TRBD2 (6 bases). The V end was cut by 4 bases, the J end by 0 bases, with 9 bases between. Germline CDR1 is LGHNA and CDR2 is YSLEER. This CDR3 contains 15 residues. The CDR3 region is CASSLGGANTGELFF. Here the CDR3 DNA reads TGCGCCAGCAGCCTGGGCGGGGCGAACACCGGGGAGCTGTTTTTT.

This clonotype has more than one count but fewer than ten. The chain recombines TRBV5-5 with TRBJ2-1, with 10 bases fitting TRBD2. Germline loops: CDR1 SGHKS, CDR2 YYEKEE (reference sequence). With V trimmed by 6 bases and J by 1 base, 7 bases remained unmatched. CDR3 length equals 16 residues. CDR3 DNA sequence: TGTGCCAGCACCGTAGCGGGAGGTCGATCCTACAATGAGCAGTTCTTC. Its translation: CASTVAGGRSYNEQFF.